The text below deals with one T cell receptor (beta chain). This record belongs to a study of blood T cell repertoires in COVID-19. Looking at the study overall: COVID-19 samples from acute and convalescent phases originated in the United States, Italy and Spain. The analysed material was cDNA or gDNA that came from T cells, B-cell-depleted T cells, or PBMCs.

Method: immunoSEQ multiplex PCR; TCRdb's copy keeps in-frame clones and lacks some. This table holds tens of thousands of clones, around 90% found once. The CDR3 loop spans 15 amino acids. CDR1 is KGHSH, CDR2 LQKENI, per germline. Trimming removed 1 base at V and 2 bases at J, with 11 bases between. Material: peripheral blood. This TCR was sampled from a woman of 80 years or more with active or convalescent COVID-19. The chain is built from TRBV18 and TRBJ2-5; no clear D gene. CDR3 DNA: TGTGCCAGCTCACCACAGGCTAGTCCACAAGAGACCCAGTACTTC. As protein: CASSPQASPQETQYF.